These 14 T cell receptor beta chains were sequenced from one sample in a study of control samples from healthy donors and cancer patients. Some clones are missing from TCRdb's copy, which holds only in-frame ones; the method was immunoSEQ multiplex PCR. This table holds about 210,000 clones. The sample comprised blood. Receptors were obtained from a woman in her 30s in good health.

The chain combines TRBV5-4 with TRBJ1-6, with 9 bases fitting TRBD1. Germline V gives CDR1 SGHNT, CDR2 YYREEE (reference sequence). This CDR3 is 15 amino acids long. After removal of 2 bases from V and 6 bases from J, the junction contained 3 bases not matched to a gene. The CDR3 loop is CASSLRQGGNSPLHF. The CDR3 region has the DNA TGTGCCAGCAGCTTAAGACAGGGGGGTAATTCACCCCTCCACTTT.

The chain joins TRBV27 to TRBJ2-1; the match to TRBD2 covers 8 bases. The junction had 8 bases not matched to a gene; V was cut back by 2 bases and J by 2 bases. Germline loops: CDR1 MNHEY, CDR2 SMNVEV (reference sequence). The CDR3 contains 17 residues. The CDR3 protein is CASSLLFSGVTYNEQFF. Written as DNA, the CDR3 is TGTGCCAGCAGTTTACTCTTTAGCGGGGTGACCTACAATGAGCAGTTCTTC.

The CDR3 here is CASSFLREGTEAFF. CDR3 nucleotides: TGCGCCAGCAGCTTCTTGAGGGAAGGAACTGAAGCTTTCTTT. The V call is TRBV5-1, the J call TRBJ1-1; D not resolved. Trimming took 2 bases from V and 5 from J, leaving 13 bases between them. Germline V CDR1 and CDR2: SGHRS, YFSETQ. The CDR3 totals 14 residues.

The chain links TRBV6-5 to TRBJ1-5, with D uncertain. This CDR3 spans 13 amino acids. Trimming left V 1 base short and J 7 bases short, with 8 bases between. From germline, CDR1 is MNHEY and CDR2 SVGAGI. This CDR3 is CASSYYRGQPQHF. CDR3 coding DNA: TGTGCCAGCAGTTACTACCGGGGACAGCCCCAGCATTTT.

The CDR3, as DNA: TGTGCCAGCAGTTTTGGACAGGGTCGCTGGGAGCAGTACTTC. Its protein is CASSFGQGRWEQYF. The V call is TRBV7-2, the J call TRBJ2-7; 8 nucleotides line up with TRBD1. The germline V gene encodes CDR1 SGHTA and CDR2 FQGNSA. CDR3 size: 14 residues. The V gene end was trimmed by 6 bases and the J gene end by 7 bases; junction bases not matched to a gene: 11.

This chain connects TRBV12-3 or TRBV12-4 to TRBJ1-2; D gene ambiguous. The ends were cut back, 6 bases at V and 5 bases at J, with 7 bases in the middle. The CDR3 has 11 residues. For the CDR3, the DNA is TGTGCCAGCAGCCCTTCTTATGGCTACACCTTC. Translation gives CASSPSYGYTF.

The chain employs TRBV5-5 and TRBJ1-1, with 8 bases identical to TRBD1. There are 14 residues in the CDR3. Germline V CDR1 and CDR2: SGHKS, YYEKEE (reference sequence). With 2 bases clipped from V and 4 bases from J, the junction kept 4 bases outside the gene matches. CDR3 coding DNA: TGTGCCAGCAGCTTTGGACAGGGAACCACTGAAGCTTTCTTT. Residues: CASSFGQGTTEAFF.

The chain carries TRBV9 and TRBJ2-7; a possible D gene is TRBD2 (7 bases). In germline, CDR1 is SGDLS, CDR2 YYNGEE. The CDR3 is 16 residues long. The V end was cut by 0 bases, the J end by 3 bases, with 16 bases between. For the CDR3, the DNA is TGTGCCAGCAGCGTAGAGGGGGGGGGACCCTTCTACGAGCAGTACTTC. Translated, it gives CASSVEGGGPFYEQYF.

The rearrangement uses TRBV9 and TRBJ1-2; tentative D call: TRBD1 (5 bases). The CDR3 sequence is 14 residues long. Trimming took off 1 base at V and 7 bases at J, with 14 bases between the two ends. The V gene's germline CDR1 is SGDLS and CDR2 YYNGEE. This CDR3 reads CASSVRSGGSGYTF. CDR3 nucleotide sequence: TGTGCCAGCAGCGTAAGGTCCGGGGGTTCTGGCTACACCTTC.

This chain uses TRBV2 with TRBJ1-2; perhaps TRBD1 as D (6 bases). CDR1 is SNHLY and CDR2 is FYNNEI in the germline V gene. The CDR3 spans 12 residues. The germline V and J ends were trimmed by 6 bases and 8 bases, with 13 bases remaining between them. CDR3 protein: CASRLTGHGYTF. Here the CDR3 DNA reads TGTGCCAGCAGACTTACAGGGCACGGCTACACCTTC. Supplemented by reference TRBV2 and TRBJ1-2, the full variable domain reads EPEVTQTPSHQVTQMGQEVILRCVPISNHLYFYWYRQILGQKVEFLVSFYNNEISEKSEIFDDQFSVERPDGSNFTLKIRSTKLEDSAMYFCASRLTGHGYTFGSGTRLTVV.

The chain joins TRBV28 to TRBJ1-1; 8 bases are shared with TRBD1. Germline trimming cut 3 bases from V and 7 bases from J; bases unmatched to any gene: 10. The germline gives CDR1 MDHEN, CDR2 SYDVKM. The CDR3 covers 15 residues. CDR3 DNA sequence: TGTGCCAGCAGTTTGTCCCGGACAGGGAGGTTTGAAGCTTTCTTT. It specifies CASSLSRTGRFEAFF.

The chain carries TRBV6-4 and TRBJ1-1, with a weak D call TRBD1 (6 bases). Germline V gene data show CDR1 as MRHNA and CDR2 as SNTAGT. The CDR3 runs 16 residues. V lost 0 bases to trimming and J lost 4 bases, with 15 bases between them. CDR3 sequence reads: CASSDSSYGDTTEAFF. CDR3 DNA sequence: TGTGCCAGCAGTGACTCTTCTTATGGGGACACCACTGAAGCTTTCTTT.

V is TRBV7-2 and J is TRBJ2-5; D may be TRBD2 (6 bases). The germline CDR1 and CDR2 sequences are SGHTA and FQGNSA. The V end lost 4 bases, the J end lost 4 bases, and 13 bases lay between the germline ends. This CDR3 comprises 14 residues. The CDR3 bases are TGTGCCAGCAGCTCCACTAGCTTTCGAGAGACCCAGTACTTC. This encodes CASSSTSFRETQYF.

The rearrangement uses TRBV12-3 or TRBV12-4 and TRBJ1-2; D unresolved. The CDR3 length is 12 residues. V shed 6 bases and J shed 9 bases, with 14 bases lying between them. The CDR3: CASRLGRARYTF. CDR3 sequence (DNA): TGTGCCAGCAGGCTGGGGAGGGCGCGCTACACCTTC.